The 13 T cell receptor beta chains below were found in one sample sequenced in a study of blood T cell repertoires in COVID-19. Using immunoSEQ multiplex PCR, the repertoire was profiled, and TCRdb retains in-frame clones only, with some absent. The sample shows 100,000 to 150,000 clones, 80% to 90% of them seen only once. The sample consisted of peripheral blood. The receptors here all came from a man aged 50-60 years with active or convalescent COVID-19.

J is TRBJ2-3 and V is TRBV5-1; D gene ambiguous. From germline, CDR1 is SGHRS and CDR2 YFSETQ. V shed 0 bases and J shed 2 bases, with 10 bases lying between them. CDR3 length equals 15 residues. CDR3 sequence: CASSLGASDTDTQYF. Here the CDR3 DNA reads TGCGCCAGCAGCTTGGGGGCGTCAGACACAGATACGCAGTATTTT.

This rearrangement joins TRBV25-1 to TRBJ2-6; D is unresolved. The V end lost 3 bases, the J end lost 2 bases, and 11 bases lay between the germline ends. The CDR3 sequence is 16 residues long. Germline V gene lookup returns CDR1 MGHDK and CDR2 SYGVNS. The CDR3: CASSEPVGPGANVLTF. CDR3 DNA: TGTGCCAGCAGTGAGCCAGTGGGCCCTGGGGCCAACGTCCTGACTTTC.

The J gene is TRBJ2-2, the V gene TRBV24-1; weak D call: TRBD2 (5 bases). The CDR3 extends over 16 amino acids. V shed 3 bases and J shed 8 bases, with 18 bases lying between them. Germline CDR1 reads KGHDR; CDR2 reads SFDVKD. As DNA, the CDR3 is TGTGCCACCAGTGATCGGCACTCGGGAAGCGCTGGGGAGCTGTTTTTT. Translation: CATSDRHSGSAGELFF.

The chain recombines TRBV6-2 or TRBV6-3 with TRBJ2-7; D is ambiguous. The CDR3 spans 14 residues. V lost 2 bases, J lost 6 bases, and 14 bases lay in between. The germline V gene encodes CDR1 MNHEY and CDR2 SVGEGT. CDR3 amino acids: CASSYGGDPLEQYF. The DNA for the CDR3 is TGTGCCAGCAGTTACGGCGGAGATCCCCTCGAGCAGTACTTC.

The chain combines TRBV30 with TRBJ1-2; 7 bases match TRBD1. CDR1 and CDR2 (germline): GTSNPN, SVGIG (reference sequence). The CDR3 is made up of 13 amino acids. Trimming cost V 1 base and J 7 bases; bases outside gene matches: 6. Here the CDR3 reads CAWSAGRGTGYTF. For the CDR3, the DNA is TGTGCCTGGAGTGCGGGCAGGGGGACTGGCTACACCTTC. Together with reference TRBV30 and TRBJ1-2, the CDR3 gives the full variable domain: SQTIHQWPATLVQPVGSPLSLECTVEGTSNPNLYWYRQAAGRGLQLLFYSVGIGQISSEVPQNLSASRPQDRQFILSSKKLLLSDSGFYLCAWSAGRGTGYTFGSGTRLTVV.

The V call is TRBV24-1, the J call TRBJ2-3; TRBD2 might be the D (5 bases). The CDR3 extends over 14 amino acids. CDR1 and CDR2 (germline): KGHDR, SFDVKD. V was pared by 4 bases and J by 3 bases, with 10 bases between. The CDR3 DNA follows: TGTGCCACCAGTGACAGGACTCAGACAGATACGCAGTATTTT. Its translation is CATSDRTQTDTQYF.

The sample holds one count of this clone. V gene TRBV6-5 combines with J gene TRBJ2-5, with TRBD2 matching over 9 bases. CDR1 and CDR2 (germline): MNHEY, SVGAGI. The ends lost 5 bases at V and 2 bases at J; junction bases unmatched: 3. The CDR3 length is 14 residues. CDR3 DNA: TGTGCCAGCAGTCCCGCGGGGGGGCAAGAGACCCAGTACTTC. Its translation: CASSPAGGQETQYF.

This sequence joins TRBV2 and TRBJ2-1; D is perhaps TRBD1 (5 bases). V lost 5 bases and J 9 bases, leaving 11 bases between the germline ends. The CDR3 runs to 12 residues. Germline loops: CDR1 SNHLY, CDR2 FYNNEI. The CDR3 spells CASSYRLGEQFF. The CDR3 DNA reads as TGTGCCAGCAGTTACAGGCTGGGTGAGCAGTTCTTC. Full variable domain (outside the CDR3, taken from reference TRBV2 and TRBJ2-1): EPEVTQTPSHQVTQMGQEVILRCVPISNHLYFYWYRQILGQKVEFLVSFYNNEISEKSEIFDDQFSVERPDGSNFTLKIRSTKLEDSAMYFCASSYRLGEQFFGPGTRLTVL.

The chain employs TRBV18 and TRBJ2-5; weak D call: TRBD1 (6 bases). The germline V gene has CDR1 KGHSH and CDR2 LQKENI. The CDR3 runs to 14 residues. V gave up 3 bases and J gave up 1 base, with 9 bases separating them. Here the CDR3 DNA reads TGTGCCAGCTCACCTACAGGGTCCCAAGAGACCCAGTACTTC. It yields the protein CASSPTGSQETQYF.

The chain combines TRBV9 with TRBJ2-2, with 8 nucleotides matching TRBD1. The germline V gene has CDR1 SGDLS and CDR2 YYNGEE. The V gene end was trimmed by 0 bases and the J gene end by 5 bases; junction bases not matched to a gene: 0. This CDR3 has 14 amino acids. Here the CDR3 DNA reads TGTGCCAGCAGCGTAGACAGGGGGACCGGGGAGCTGTTTTTT. It translates to CASSVDRGTGELFF.

V is TRBV4-1 and J is TRBJ1-2, with 7 bases aligning to TRBD1. The CDR3 length is 14 residues. V gave up 0 bases and J gave up 4 bases; unmatched junction bases: 2. The germline gives CDR1 MGHRA, CDR2 YSYEKL. The CDR3: CASSQDDRVYGYTF. The CDR3 nucleotides read TGCGCCAGCAGCCAAGACGACAGGGTCTATGGCTACACCTTC.

CDR3 in amino acids: CASTLHQRNTEAFF. As DNA, the CDR3 is TGTGCCAGCACCTTACACCAACGGAACACTGAAGCTTTCTTT. The V and J genes are TRBV6-5 and TRBJ1-1; no reliable D call. Looked up from germline, CDR1 is MNHEY and CDR2 is SVGAGI. CDR3 length: 14 amino acids. Trimming shortened V by 7 bases and J by 1 base, and 13 bases separated the two germline ends.

The rearrangement joins TRBV12-3 or TRBV12-4 to TRBJ1-1; D not certain. The CDR3 has 13 amino acids. The ends were cut back, 6 bases at V and 1 base at J, with 9 bases in the middle. CDR3 bases: TGTGCCAGCAGCCAGGCAAGGAACACTGAAGCTTTCTTT. It translates to CASSQARNTEAFF.